This T cell receptor beta chain stems from a study of a mutant IDH1 vaccine in newly diagnosed glioma. Regarding the study as a whole: In approximately 93% of patients, immune responses induced by the vaccine occurred. Pseudoprogression seemingly bore no relation to changes in top peripheral T cell clonotypes.

Noted time point: week 35, safety follow-up. With topical imiquimod, each dose of the vaccine consisted of 300 ug of mutant IDH1 20-mer peptide. This clone was detected a few times. Its antigen is not identified. Clones were sequenced by immunoSEQ multiplex PCR, and TCRdb holds only the in-frame ones, with some missing. The sample yields tens of thousands of clones, approximately 87% seen once. V shed 4 bases, J shed 6 bases, and the junction held 5 bases outside the gene matches. CDR1 is SGHNT, CDR2 YYREEE, per germline (reference sequence). The CDR3 contains 14 residues. The TCR sequence derives from a man aged 35 to 55 with glioma. The sample in question was PBMCs, obtained from a glioma patient whose treatment included an IDH1 peptide vaccine. The rearrangement links TRBV5-4 to TRBJ2-3; the match to TRBD1 covers 10 bases. In DNA, the CDR3 is TGTGCCAGCAGCCGGACAGGGGGAACGGATACGCAGTATTTT. Amino acids: CASSRTGGTDTQYF.